This T cell receptor beta chain appears in the sequencing data of a study of blood T cell repertoires in COVID-19. Study-wide background: Material from acute and convalescent COVID-19 was sourced from the United States, Italy and Spain. T cells, B-cell-depleted T cells, or PBMCs provided the cDNA or gDNA that served as material.

Sequencing was performed with immunoSEQ multiplex PCR; in TCRdb, only in-frame clones are kept and a portion is missing. Here the sample spans roughly 230,000 clones, over 70% being singletons. The CDR3 extends over 14 amino acids. Germline CDR1 reads SGHKS; CDR2 reads YYEKEE (reference sequence). Trimming pared 7 bases from V and 4 bases from J, leaving 12 bases between. The chain recombines TRBV5-5 with TRBJ1-6, with D possibly TRBD1 on 6 matching bases. This clonotype was sampled from an elderly woman with acute or convalescent COVID-19. The sample was peripheral blood. CDR3 nucleotides: TGTGCCAGCCAACAGGGAAGTTATAATTCACCCCTCCACTTT. It encodes CASQQGSYNSPLHF.